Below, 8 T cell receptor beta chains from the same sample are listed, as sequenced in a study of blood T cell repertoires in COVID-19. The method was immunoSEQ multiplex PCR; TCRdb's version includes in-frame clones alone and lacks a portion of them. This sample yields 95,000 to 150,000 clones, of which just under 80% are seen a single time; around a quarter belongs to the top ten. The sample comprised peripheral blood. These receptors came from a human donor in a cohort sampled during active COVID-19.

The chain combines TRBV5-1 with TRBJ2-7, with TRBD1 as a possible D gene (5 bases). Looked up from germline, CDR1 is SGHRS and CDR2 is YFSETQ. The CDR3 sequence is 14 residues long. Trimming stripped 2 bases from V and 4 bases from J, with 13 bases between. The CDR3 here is CASSLGRGLYEQYF. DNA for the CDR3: TGCGCCAGCAGCTTAGGTAGGGGCCTTTACGAGCAGTACTTC. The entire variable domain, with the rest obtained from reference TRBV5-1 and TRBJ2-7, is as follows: KAGVTQTPRYLIKTRGQQVTLSCSPISGHRSVSWYQQTPGQGLQFLFEYFSETQRNKGNFPGRFSGRQFSNSRSEMNVSTLELGDSALYLCASSLGRGLYEQYFGPGTRLTVT.

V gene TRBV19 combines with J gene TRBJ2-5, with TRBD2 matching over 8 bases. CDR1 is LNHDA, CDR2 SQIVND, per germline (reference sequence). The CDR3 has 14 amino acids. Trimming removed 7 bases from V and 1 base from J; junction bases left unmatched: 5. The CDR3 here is CASKELAAQETQYF. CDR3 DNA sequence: TGTGCCAGTAAGGAACTAGCGGCCCAAGAGACCCAGTACTTC.

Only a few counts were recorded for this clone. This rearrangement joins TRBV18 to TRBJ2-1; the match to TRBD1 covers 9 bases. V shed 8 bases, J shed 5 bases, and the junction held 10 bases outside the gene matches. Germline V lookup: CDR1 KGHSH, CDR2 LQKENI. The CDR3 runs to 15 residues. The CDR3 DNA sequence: TGTGCCAGCGGGGGACAGGGTAAAAGAAACAATGAGCAGTTCTTC. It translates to CASGGQGKRNNEQFF.

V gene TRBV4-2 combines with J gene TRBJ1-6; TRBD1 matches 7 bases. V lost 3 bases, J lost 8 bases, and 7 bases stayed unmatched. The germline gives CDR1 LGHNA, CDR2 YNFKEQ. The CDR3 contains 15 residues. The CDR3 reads CASSHAGTEHSPLHF. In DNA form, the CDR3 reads TGTGCCAGCAGCCATGCCGGGACAGAGCATTCACCCCTCCACTTT.

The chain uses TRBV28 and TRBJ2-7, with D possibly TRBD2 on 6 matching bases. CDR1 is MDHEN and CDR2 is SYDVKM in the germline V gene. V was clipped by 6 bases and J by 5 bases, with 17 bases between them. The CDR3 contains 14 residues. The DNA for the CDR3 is TGTGCCAGCAGACGACCCCGGCGGGGAGACGAGCAGTACTTC. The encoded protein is CASRRPRRGDEQYF.

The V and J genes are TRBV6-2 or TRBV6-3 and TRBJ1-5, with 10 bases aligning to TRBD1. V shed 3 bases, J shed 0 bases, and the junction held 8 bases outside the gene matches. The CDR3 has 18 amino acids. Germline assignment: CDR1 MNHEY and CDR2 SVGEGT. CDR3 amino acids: CASSYDRGQTNSNQPQHF. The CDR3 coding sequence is TGTGCCAGCAGTTATGACAGGGGGCAAACTAATAGCAATCAGCCCCAGCATTTT.

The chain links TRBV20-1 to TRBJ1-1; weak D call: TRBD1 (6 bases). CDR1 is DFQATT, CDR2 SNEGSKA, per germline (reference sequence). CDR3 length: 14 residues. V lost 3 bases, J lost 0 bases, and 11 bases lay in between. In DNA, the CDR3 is TGCAGTGCTAGTCGAGGACAGCTGAACACTGAAGCTTTCTTT. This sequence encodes CSASRGQLNTEAFF.

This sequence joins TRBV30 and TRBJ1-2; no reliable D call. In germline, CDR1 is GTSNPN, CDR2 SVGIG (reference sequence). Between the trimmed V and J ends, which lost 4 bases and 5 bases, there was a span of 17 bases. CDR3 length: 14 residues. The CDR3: CAWTSGRGGYGYTF. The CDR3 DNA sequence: TGTGCCTGGACCTCCGGGCGGGGAGGATATGGCTACACCTTC.